Each of the 10 T cell receptor beta chains below was sequenced from the same sample in a study of T cell repertoires in cytomegalovirus infection. Their antigen targets remain unknown. Each CDR3 protein gets one entry after TCRdb re-called the reads with MiXCR. Among around 430,000 distinct CDR3 sequences listed, roughly 43% were seen once. Sequencing used cultured PBMCs, obtained from culture after CMV antigen stimulation. The receptors were gathered from a human donor in good health (CMV status not recorded). Some clones in this sample may be carry-over from other donors' samples.

This clonotype appeared a few times. V gene TRBV6-1 combines with J gene TRBJ2-3; D gene ambiguous. There are 15 residues in the CDR3. From germline, CDR1 is MNHNS and CDR2 SASEGT. Trimming removed 6 bases from V and 4 bases from J, with 17 bases in between. The CDR3 loop is CASRPTGRFSDTQYF. As DNA, the CDR3 is TGTGCCAGCAGACCCACGGGTCGATTCTCAGATACGCAGTATTTT.

Concerning this clonotype itself: A much bigger clone sits one base away, suggesting this may be a read error. The chain has TRBV7-2 and TRBJ2-2; 7 nucleotides line up with TRBD2. The CDR3 spans 15 residues. Germline V gene sequence: CDR1 SGHTA, CDR2 FQGNSA. Written as DNA, the CDR3 is TGTGCCAGCAGCTCGGGACTATCGAACACCGGGGGGCTGTTTTTT. Translated, it gives CASSSGLSNTGGLFF. The full variable domain, completed using reference TRBV7-2 and TRBJ2-2, is GAGVSQSPSNKVTEKGKDVELRCDPISGHTALYWYRQSLGQGLEFLIYFQGNSAPDKSGLPSDRFSAERTGGSVSTLTIQRTQQEDSAVYLCASSSGLSNTGGLFFGEGSRLTVL.

V and J are TRBV5-1 and TRBJ2-7; tentative D call: TRBD2 (7 bases). Per the germline V gene, CDR1 is SGHRS and CDR2 is YFSETQ. This CDR3 has 16 amino acids. The V end lost 0 bases, the J end lost 0 bases, and 13 bases lay between the germline ends. In nucleotides, the CDR3 is TGCGCCAGCAGCTTGGAGGGGGGGCCTGGCTCCTACGAGCAGTACTTC. Its protein is CASSLEGGPGSYEQYF. Complete variable domain (other parts from reference TRBV5-1 and TRBJ2-7): KAGVTQTPRYLIKTRGQQVTLSCSPISGHRSVSWYQQTPGQGLQFLFEYFSETQRNKGNFPGRFSGRQFSNSRSEMNVSTLELGDSALYLCASSLEGGPGSYEQYFGPGTRLTVT.

The gene calls are TRBV20-1 and TRBJ1-4; tentatively, D is TRBD1 (6 bases). Germline V CDR1 and CDR2: DFQATT, SNEGSKA (reference sequence). V was pared by 0 bases and J by 3 bases, with 14 bases between. This CDR3 contains 16 residues. CDR3 protein: CSARDKGGRANEKLFF. CDR3 DNA: TGCAGTGCTAGAGATAAGGGGGGCCGAGCTAATGAAAAACTGTTTTTT.

The chain links TRBV12-3 or TRBV12-4 to TRBJ1-3, with D uncertain. This CDR3 region has 16 residues. V lost 10 bases, J lost 0 bases, and 19 bases lay in between. The CDR3 sequence: CATDPPAESSGNTIYF. DNA of the CDR3: TGTGCCACCGACCCGCCTGCCGAGAGCTCTGGAAACACCATATATTTT.

This clonotype was counted at least ten times. The rearrangement links TRBV7-2 to TRBJ2-3; TRBD1 is a possible D gene (5 bases). The V end was cut by 2 bases, the J end by 7 bases, with 19 bases between. There are 16 residues in the CDR3. Germline V CDR1 and CDR2: SGHTA, FQGNSA. The CDR3 sequence is CASSLRGGATSNTQYF. The CDR3 DNA sequence: TGTGCCAGCAGCTTAAGGGGTGGAGCCACCTCAAATACGCAGTATTTT.

This clonotype showed up just once. This chain links TRBV12-3 or TRBV12-4 with TRBJ2-3, with a weak D call TRBD1 (6 bases). With 5 bases removed from V and 2 bases from J, the gap between germline ends came to 17 bases. The CDR3 runs to 16 residues. The CDR3 DNA follows: TGTGCCAGCAGTCACCGACAGGCCGACTACACAGATACGCAGTATTTT. It is translated as CASSHRQADYTDTQYF.

This clonotype was counted between two and nine times. V usage is TRBV5-4 and J usage is TRBJ2-3; 9 nucleotides agree with TRBD2. The CDR3 runs to 16 residues. Germline CDR1 and CDR2: SGHNT and YYREEE (reference sequence). J gave up 2 bases and V 10 bases, and 14 bases lay outside the gene matches. The CDR3: CAYKGKVAGATDTQYF. The CDR3 DNA reads TGTGCCTACAAGGGGAAGGTAGCGGGAGCCACAGATACGCAGTATTTT.

In this sample, this clonotype turned up many times. This chain connects TRBV7-8 to TRBJ1-1; D remains ambiguous. Trimming shortened V by 1 base and J by 1 base, and 7 bases separated the two germline ends. The germline CDR1 and CDR2 sequences are SGHVS and FQNEAQ. The CDR3 extends over 14 amino acids. CDR3 coding DNA: TGTGCCAGCAGCTTAGGGTCGGGGAACACTGAAGCTTTCTTT. Encoded protein: CASSLGSGNTEAFF.

There are a few counts of this clonotype. The J gene is TRBJ1-2, the V gene TRBV12-3 or TRBV12-4; D is perhaps TRBD1 (6 bases). V shed 7 bases and J shed 4 bases, with 16 bases lying between them. This CDR3 spans 14 amino acids. CDR3 sequence reads: CASTPPGAAYGYTF. Written as DNA, the CDR3 is TGTGCCAGCACGCCGCCGGGGGCGGCCTATGGCTACACCTTC.